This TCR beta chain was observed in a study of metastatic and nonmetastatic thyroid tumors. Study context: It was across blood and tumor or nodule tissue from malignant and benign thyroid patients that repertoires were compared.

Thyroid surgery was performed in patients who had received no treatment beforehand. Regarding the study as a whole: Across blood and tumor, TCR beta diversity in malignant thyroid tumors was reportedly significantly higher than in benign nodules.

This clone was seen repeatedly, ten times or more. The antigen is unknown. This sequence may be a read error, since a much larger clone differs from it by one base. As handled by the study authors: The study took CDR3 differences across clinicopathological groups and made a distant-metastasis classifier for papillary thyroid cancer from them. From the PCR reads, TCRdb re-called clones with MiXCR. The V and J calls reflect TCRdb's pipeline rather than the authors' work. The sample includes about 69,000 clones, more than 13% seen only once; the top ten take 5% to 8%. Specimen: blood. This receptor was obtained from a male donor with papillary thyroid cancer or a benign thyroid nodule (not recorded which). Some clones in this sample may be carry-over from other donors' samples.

The CDR3 is CASPGTTNTGELFF. The CDR3 bases are TGTGCCAGCCCCGGGACAACGAACACCGGGGAGCTGTTTTTT. The V gene is TRBV27, the J gene TRBJ2-2; tentative D call: TRBD1 (6 bases). The CDR3 runs 14 residues. V dropped 8 bases and J dropped 0 bases, with 10 bases sitting between them. Looked up from germline, CDR1 is MNHEY and CDR2 is SMNVEV (reference sequence).